What follows are 26 T cell receptor beta chains derived from one specimen sequenced in a study of regulatory T cells in long-lasting Graves disease. Described time point: newly diagnosed GD, antithyroid drugs for less than 3 months. PBMC-extracted RNA yielded the TCR library. iRepertoire HTBI primers and Arm-PCR of CDR3 regions built TCR beta libraries. TCRdb fed the multiplex PCR reads into MiXCR, producing one record per CDR3 protein. The data show around 500,000 distinct CDR3 sequences, with approximately 12% seen just once and under 10% held by the top ten. The same sample was also used in a study of T cells in Graves' hyperthyroidism and ophthalmopathy.

The specimen was peripheral blood mononuclear cells (PBMCs), collected at new diagnosis, from a patient treated with antithyroid drugs. Source of these receptors: a man in his thirties or forties with Graves disease.

The rearrangement joins TRBV3-1 to TRBJ2-7; D call uncertain. The germline V gene encodes CDR1 LGHDT and CDR2 YNNKEL (reference sequence). Trimming shortened V by 0 bases and J by 3 bases, and 12 bases separated the two germline ends. This CDR3 has 15 amino acids. The CDR3 DNA is TGTGCCAGCAGCCAAGAGGGCTCGGCGAACTACGAGCAGTACTTC. It translates to CASSQEGSANYEQYF.

This clonotype was detected only a few times. This chain uses TRBV29-1 with TRBJ2-3; TRBD2 aligns across 8 bases. The length of the CDR3 is 13 residues. J was trimmed by 5 bases and V by 4 bases; bases with no gene match: 5. Germline lookup yields CDR1 SQVTM and CDR2 ANQGSEA. In DNA, the CDR3 is TGCAGCGTTGTACCGGGAGGGGTAGATACGCAGTATTTT. Encoded protein: CSVVPGGVDTQYF.

The V and J genes are TRBV19 and TRBJ1-2, with D unresolved. Looked up from germline, CDR1 is LNHDA and CDR2 is SQIVND (reference sequence). The CDR3 loop spans 11 amino acids. V was shortened by 5 bases and J by 5 bases, with 6 bases between the two germline ends. The CDR3 is CASSESYGYTF. The CDR3 DNA reads TGTGCCAGTAGTGAATCTTATGGCTACACCTTC.

There are a few counts of this clonotype. The chain employs TRBV13 and TRBJ2-7, with 9 bases that match TRBD1. CDR3 length: 16 amino acids. CDR1 is PRHDT and CDR2 is FYEKMQ in the germline V gene (reference sequence). J was trimmed by 0 bases and V by 5 bases; bases with no gene match: 8. CDR3 DNA: TGTGCCAGCAGCCTACACAGGGGGCGCAGCTCCTACGAGCAGTACTTC. This sequence encodes CASSLHRGRSSYEQYF.

A remark on this clonotype: One end of the junction varies from germline; a read error may be responsible. The chain has TRBV10-3 and TRBJ2-3; 7 bases align to TRBD2. This CDR3 region has 14 residues. The germline gives CDR1 ENHRY, CDR2 SYGVKD. CDR3 sequence: CAINEGGFTDTQYF. The CDR3 DNA reads as TGTGCCATCAATGAGGGAGGGTTCACAGATACGCAGTATTTT.

The J gene is TRBJ1-2, the V gene TRBV13; 8 bases are a match to TRBD1. Per germline, CDR1 PRHDT and CDR2 FYEKMQ (reference sequence). Trimming cost V 5 bases and J 4 bases; bases outside gene matches: 6. This CDR3 has 14 residues. The CDR3 region is CASSAQTGGYGYTF. CDR3 bases: TGTGCCAGCAGCGCACAAACAGGGGGCTATGGCTACACCTTC.

This clonotype was picked up many times. The J gene is TRBJ1-2, the V gene TRBV29-1; D remains ambiguous. The CDR3 is 13 residues long. The ends were cut back, 7 bases at V and 7 bases at J, with 19 bases in the middle. In germline, CDR1 is SQVTM, CDR2 ANQGSEA. CDR3 in DNA: TGCAGCGCCCAAAGGGTCAGTGCCCTTGGCTACACCTTC. As protein: CSAQRVSALGYTF.

Many counts were recorded for this clonotype. The J gene is TRBJ2-5, the V gene TRBV24-1; 8 bases fit TRBD1. The CDR3 runs to 15 residues. The V gene end was trimmed by 4 bases and the J gene end by 2 bases; junction bases not matched to a gene: 5. From germline, CDR1 is KGHDR and CDR2 SFDVKD. This CDR3 reads CATSDFGQGQETQYF. The CDR3 DNA is TGTGCCACCAGTGACTTTGGACAGGGTCAAGAGACCCAGTACTTC.

The J gene is TRBJ2-6, the V gene TRBV20-1; 13 bases match TRBD2. Per germline, CDR1 DFQATT and CDR2 SNEGSKA (reference sequence). The CDR3 runs 17 residues. J was trimmed by 0 bases and V by 6 bases; bases with no gene match: 5. The CDR3 loop is CSAVGLAGRSGANVLTF. The DNA of the CDR3 is TGCAGTGCGGTGGGACTAGCGGGACGCTCTGGGGCCAACGTCCTGACTTTC.

This clonotype was seen ten or more times. The chain links TRBV20-1 to TRBJ2-4; 10 positions match TRBD2. Germline CDR1 reads DFQATT; CDR2 reads SNEGSKA (reference sequence). V shed 0 bases, J shed 6 bases, and the junction held 8 bases outside the gene matches. CDR3 length: 16 amino acids. The CDR3 loop is CSARDSSGGRRNIQYF. The CDR3 bases are TGCAGTGCTAGAGACTCTAGCGGGGGAAGGAGAAACATTCAGTACTTC.

This clonotype was recorded at least ten times. J is TRBJ1-2 and V is TRBV10-3, with D uncertain. The length of the CDR3 is 14 residues. V was trimmed by 5 bases and J by 6 bases, leaving 16 bases between them. Germline V gene lookup returns CDR1 ENHRY and CDR2 SYGVKD. CDR3 DNA: TGTGCCATCAGTCAGACGGAGTCGGGGAATGGCTACACCTTC. This codes for CAISQTESGNGYTF.

Turning to this clonotype: A much bigger clone sits one base away, suggesting this may be a read error. The rearrangement links TRBV14 to TRBJ2-1; maybe TRBD1 (6 bases). The germline V gene encodes CDR1 SGHDN and CDR2 FVKESK. The CDR3 is 16 amino acids. The chain's CDR3 is CASSLPGAWWDNEQSF. Written as DNA, the CDR3 is TGTGCCAGCAGCCTTCCAGGGGCCTGGTGGGACAATGAGCAGTCCTTC.

This clonotype was seen ten or more times. This chain links TRBV6-4 with TRBJ2-5; 7 nucleotides match TRBD1. The germline V gene has CDR1 MRHNA and CDR2 SNTAGT. The CDR3 runs 16 residues. The junction had 9 bases not matched to a gene; V was cut back by 3 bases and J by 2 bases. The CDR3 protein is CASSEGSTGKQETQYF. Written as DNA, the CDR3 is TGTGCCAGCAGTGAAGGCTCGACAGGGAAACAAGAGACCCAGTACTTC.

This clonotype appeared many times. The rearrangement uses TRBV7-9 and TRBJ1-2; the D gene is possibly TRBD1 (6 bases). The CDR3 runs to 15 residues. Trimming cost V 0 bases and J 5 bases, with 13 bases left between them. Germline CDR1 reads SEHNR; CDR2 reads FQNEAQ (reference sequence). CDR3 residues: CASSLATGAAYGYTF. In DNA, the CDR3 is TGTGCCAGCAGCTTAGCAACGGGGGCGGCTTATGGCTACACCTTC.

This clonotype was seen at least ten times. CDR3 sequence: CASISGTGTYEQYF. The CDR3 DNA reads as TGTGCCAGCATCTCCGGGACAGGGACCTACGAGCAGTACTTC. The chain is built from TRBV2 and TRBJ2-7, with TRBD1 identical over 9 bases. Trimming took 7 bases from V and 2 from J; bases not matched to a gene: 6. Per germline, CDR1 SNHLY and CDR2 FYNNEI. The CDR3 has 14 residues.

The V call is TRBV20-1, the J call TRBJ1-2, with 7 bases matching TRBD1. The germline V gene has CDR1 DFQATT and CDR2 SNEGSKA (reference sequence). CDR3 length: 12 residues. V lost 7 bases to trimming and J lost 8 bases; unmatched junction nucleotides: 10. The CDR3, as DNA: TGCAGTGTTCGAAAGGGGGCGGGGGGCTACACCTTC. Translated, it gives CSVRKGAGGYTF.

CDR3 in DNA: TGTGCCAGTAGTGTTAGCGGGAGCAGTCTTGAGCAGTTCTTC. This translates into CASSVSGSSLEQFF. The V call is TRBV19, the J call TRBJ2-1, with 9 positions matching TRBD2. Germline-derived CDR1 and CDR2 are LNHDA and SQIVND (reference sequence). The CDR3 runs to 14 residues. Trimming cost V 5 bases and J 9 bases; bases outside gene matches: 8.

The CDR3 loop is CASSQAPTGSSYEQYF. In DNA form, the CDR3 reads TGTGCCAGCAGCCAAGCGCCAACAGGGAGCTCCTACGAGCAGTACTTC. This sequence joins TRBV3-1 and TRBJ2-7, with D maybe TRBD1 (6 bases). From germline, CDR1 is LGHDT and CDR2 YNNKEL (reference sequence). The CDR3 extends over 16 amino acids. V dropped 1 base and J dropped 0 bases, with 13 bases sitting between them.

This clonotype was seen ten or more times. This chain links TRBV29-1 with TRBJ2-3, with D unresolved. This CDR3 comprises 13 residues. V gave up 7 bases and J gave up 6 bases, with 17 bases separating them. Germline V gene lookup returns CDR1 SQVTM and CDR2 ANQGSEA. CDR3 sequence: CSGALVTTDTQYF. CDR3 DNA: TGCAGCGGCGCTCTAGTAACAACTGATACGCAGTATTTT.

This clonotype was picked up many times. The rearrangement links TRBV13 to TRBJ2-1; D not resolved. The CDR3 covers 14 residues. Germline V gene sequence: CDR1 PRHDT, CDR2 FYEKMQ (reference sequence). Between the trimmed V and J ends, which lost 4 bases and 0 bases, there was a span of 7 bases. The CDR3 coding sequence is TGTGCCAGCAGCTCGTACAGCTCCTACAATGAGCAGTTCTTC. It specifies CASSSYSSYNEQFF.

This clonotype turned up a few times. The gene calls are TRBV5-1 and TRBJ2-5; D tentatively reads TRBD1 or TRBD2 (5 bases each). Germline CDR1 is SGHRS and CDR2 is YFSETQ. CDR3 length: 17 amino acids. Deletions cut 4 bases from V and 4 bases from J, with 23 bases between. The CDR3 protein is CASSIAAGTGVGETQYF. CDR3 coding DNA: TGCGCCAGCAGCATTGCGGCTGGGACGGGCGTGGGAGAGACCCAGTACTTC.

The chain carries TRBV28 and TRBJ1-1; 10 nucleotides match TRBD1. Germline trimming cut 5 bases from V and 5 bases from J; bases unmatched to any gene: 8. The V gene's germline CDR1 is MDHEN and CDR2 SYDVKM. CDR3 size: 15 residues. The CDR3 DNA reads TGTGCCAGCAGTCTCTCCGGGACAGGGGTGACTGAAGCTTTCTTT. It translates to CASSLSGTGVTEAFF.

This clonotype was seen repeatedly, ten times or more. This sequence joins TRBV12-3 or TRBV12-4 and TRBJ2-7; TRBD2 agrees at 7 bases. There are 13 residues in the CDR3. V trimming: 6 bases; J trimming: 3 bases; junction bases outside the gene matches: 5. CDR3 DNA: TGTGCCAGCAGGGCTAGCGGACACTACGAGCAGTACTTC. Its protein product is CASRASGHYEQYF.

This clonotype was counted ten times or more. V gene TRBV27 combines with J gene TRBJ2-7; 8 nucleotides line up with TRBD2. CDR1 and CDR2 (germline): MNHEY, SMNVEV (reference sequence). This CDR3 region has 15 residues. V lost 2 bases to trimming and J lost 2 bases; unmatched junction nucleotides: 5. The CDR3 here is CASSLRGLGTYEQYF. The DNA for the CDR3 is TGTGCCAGCAGTTTAAGGGGACTAGGTACCTACGAGCAGTACTTC.

This clonotype was recorded many times. The chain combines TRBV2 with TRBJ1-2; TRBD1 matches 8 bases. CDR3 size: 15 residues. Per germline, CDR1 SNHLY and CDR2 FYNNEI. V was clipped by 7 bases and J by 0 bases; unmatched bases: 7. The CDR3, as DNA: TGTGCCAGCACCAAAGTGGGACAGGCTAACTATGGCTACACCTTC. It translates to CASTKVGQANYGYTF.

This clonotype was observed at least ten times. The J gene is TRBJ1-1, the V gene TRBV5-1, with 9 bases fitting TRBD1. Germline loops: CDR1 SGHRS, CDR2 YFSETQ. V gave up 7 bases and J gave up 5 bases; unmatched junction bases: 12. The CDR3 runs 15 residues. The CDR3 nucleotides are TGCGCCAGCGGCCCGGGACAGGGAAGATGGACTGAAGCTTTCTTT. Protein product: CASGPGQGRWTEAFF.